This T cell receptor beta chain was documented in a study of CD8 T cells in Susac syndrome. Sequencing of TCR beta was performed on blood CD8+ T cells and on blood CD4+ T cells. Both CD4+ and CD8+ T cells were negatively isolated, and TEMRA cells underwent FACS enrichment. Germline V CDR1 and CDR2: SQVTM, ANQGSEA. The CDR3 sequence is 16 residues long. The germline V and J ends were trimmed by 6 bases and 2 bases, with 21 bases remaining between them. cDNA came from approximately 0.5 to 1 ug RNA primed by random hexamers. TCRdb analysed the immunoSEQ multiplex PCR reads with MiXCR anew, one entry per CDR3 protein. Among some 250,000 distinct CDR3 sequences listed, about 96% were seen once.

The V and J genes are TRBV29-1 and TRBJ2-3, with D possibly being TRBD1 (5 bases). The sample comprised CD4+ T cells from PBMCs. The sequence came from a human donor with Susac syndrome. The CDR3 protein is CSVATTASRITDTQYF. The DNA for the CDR3 is TGCAGCGTAGCGACGACAGCCTCGAGGATCACAGATACGCAGTATTTT.